What follows describes a single T cell receptor beta chain. Its antigen remains unidentified. TCRdb reprocessed the RACE reads via MiXCR and lists one record per CDR3 protein. The sample lists about 200,000 distinct CDR3 sequences, under 25% occurring once. This record belongs to a study of human T cells and chemical hapten exposure. Study details: The sensitizer, 2% DPC, was used on 2 cm by 2 cm of upper inner arm skin. Cases of alopecia areata, totalis or universalis occurred in a predominantly female patient group.

V was pared by 0 bases and J by 4 bases, with 15 bases between. This CDR3 is 16 amino acids long. Per the germline V gene, CDR1 is SGHTA and CDR2 is FQGTGA. Study conclusions and caveats: Sensitization with DPC brought no change to TCRs above 1 in 1000 in frequency.

Time point meaning: patch test 3, about 24 weeks after DPC sensitization. Noted treatment: therapeutic diphenylcyclopropenone sensitization with weekly scalp DPC. The rearrangement uses TRBV7-3 and TRBJ1-1, with D perhaps TRBD1 (6 bases). This TCR was recovered from a woman in her thirties or forties with alopecia areata. Some clones in this sample may be carry-over from other donors' samples. The sample in question was whole blood, obtained in connection with sensitization to the hapten diphenylcyclopropenone (DPC). The CDR3 spells CASSLTWGGRVTEAFF. The CDR3 coding sequence is TGTGCCAGCAGCTTAACGTGGGGGGGCAGGGTCACTGAAGCTTTCTTT.